This is a list of T cell receptor beta chains from one sample in a study of PD-1 blockade in classical Hodgkin lymphoma. Data came from immunoSEQ multiplex PCR; TCRdb stores just in-frame clones and leaves some out. The top ten clones hold approximately 2.7% of a sample with approximately 27,000 clones, around 84% of them seen once. The starting material was peripheral blood mononuclear cells (PBMCs), obtained at baseline. The receptors here all came from a human donor with classical Hodgkin lymphoma. CDR3s include the opening cysteine and the closing phenylalanine or tryptophan. The D gene is left open where the match is weak. Where a row states a size, it is once, few, many or the class of an expanded clone; other rows omit it.

TRBV7-2	-	TRBJ1-1	-	CASSLLGMNTEAFF	TGTGCCAGCAGCCTACTCGGGATGAACACTGAAGCTTTCTTT
TRBV2	-	TRBJ2-2	-	CASSAETGELFF	TGTGCCAGCAGTGCTGAAACCGGGGAGCTGTTTTTT
TRBV7-9	-	TRBJ1-5	-	CASSPEGGGNQPQHF	TGTGCCAGCAGCCCCGAGGGGGGCGGCAATCAGCCCCAGCATTTT
TRBV5-1	-	TRBJ1-4	TRBD1	CASSLGTGNEKLFF	TGCGCCAGCAGCCTAGGGACAGGGAATGAAAAACTGTTTTTT
TRBV5-5	-	TRBJ1-2	-	CASSNPSSNYGYTF	TGTGCCAGCAGCAACCCCTCCTCTAACTATGGCTACACCTTC
TRBV4-3	-	TRBJ1-2	-	CASSQEKGLNYGYTF	TGCGCCAGCAGCCAAGAAAAAGGATTGAACTATGGCTACACCTTC
TRBV2	-	TRBJ1-5	-	CASSVGQGNQPQHF	TGTGCCAGCAGTGTAGGGCAGGGCAATCAGCCCCAGCATTTT
TRBV5-1	once	TRBJ2-7	TRBD2	CASSLMAPGGEQYF	TGCGCCAGCAGCTTGATGGCCCCGGGAGGCGAGCAGTACTTC
TRBV7-9	-	TRBJ2-1	-	CASQISSETYNEQFF	TGTGCCAGCCAAATTTCTAGCGAGACCTACAATGAGCAGTTCTTC
TRBV5-1	-	TRBJ2-1	-	CASSLAGTSRDNEQFF	TGCGCCAGCAGCTTGGCGGGGACTTCTCGTGACAATGAGCAGTTCTTC
TRBV5-1	few	TRBJ2-7	TRBD1	CASSFDRGRYEQYF	TGCGCCAGCAGCTTTGACAGGGGGCGCTACGAGCAGTACTTC
TRBV30	-	TRBJ1-1	-	CAIILAPVWINVNTEAFF	TGTGCTATAATCCTCGCCCCTGTATGGATAAATGTGAACACTGAAGCTTTCTTT
TRBV6-5	-	TRBJ2-1	-	CASSLAGWDEQFF	TGTGCCAGCAGCCTCGCGGGGTGGGATGAGCAGTTCTTC
TRBV4-3	-	TRBJ2-5	TRBD2	CASSQRGTRGETQYF	TGCGCCAGCAGCCAGCGCGGGACTAGGGGCGAGACCCAGTACTTC
TRBV11-3	-	TRBJ2-3	TRBD2	CASSFTSGGTDTQYF	TGTGCCAGCAGTTTCACTAGCGGGGGGACAGATACGCAGTATTTT
TRBV6-1	-	TRBJ2-5	-	CASGPSPSETQYF	TGTGCCAGCGGACCCTCTCCGTCCGAGACCCAGTACTTC
TRBV6-5	-	TRBJ2-3	TRBD2	CASSRLAGGGGQYF	TGTGCCAGCAGTCGACTAGCGGGGGGGGGCGGGCAGTATTTT
TRBV5-1	-	TRBJ2-7	-	CASSLDHHGGAYEQYF	TGCGCCAGCAGCTTGGATCACCACGGAGGGGCCTACGAGCAGTACTTC
TRBV2	-	TRBJ1-2	-	CASRGDSSSNYGYTF	TGTGCCAGCAGGGGGGATTCATCTAGTAACTATGGCTACACCTTC
TRBV7-9	-	TRBJ1-1	-	CASVKGGLVDGNTEAFF	TGTGCCAGCGTAAAGGGGGGATTGGTGGACGGGAACACTGAAGCTTTCTTT
TRBV5-1	-	TRBJ2-3	-	CASSLVDRSTDTQYF	TGCGCCAGCAGCTTGGTTGACAGAAGCACAGATACGCAGTATTTT
TRBV6-5	-	TRBJ1-6	TRBD1	CASSGQGGLISPLHF	TGTGCCAGCAGCGGTCAGGGGGGATTGATTTCACCCCTCCACTTT
TRBV6-1	-	TRBJ1-1	-	CASSEDAGLDTEAFF	TGTGCCAGCAGTGAAGATGCAGGGCTGGACACTGAAGCTTTCTTT